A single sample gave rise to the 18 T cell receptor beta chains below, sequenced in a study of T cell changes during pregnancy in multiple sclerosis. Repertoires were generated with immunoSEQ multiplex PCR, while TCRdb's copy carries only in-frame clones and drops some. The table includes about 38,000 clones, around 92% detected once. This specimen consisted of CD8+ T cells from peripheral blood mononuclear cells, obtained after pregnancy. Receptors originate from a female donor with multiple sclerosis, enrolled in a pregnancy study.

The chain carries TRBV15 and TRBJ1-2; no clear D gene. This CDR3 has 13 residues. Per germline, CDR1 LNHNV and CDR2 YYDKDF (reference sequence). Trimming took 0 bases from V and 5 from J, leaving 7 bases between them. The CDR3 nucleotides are TGTGCCACCAGCAGAGATCGGAGGTATGGCTACACCTTC. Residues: CATSRDRRYGYTF.

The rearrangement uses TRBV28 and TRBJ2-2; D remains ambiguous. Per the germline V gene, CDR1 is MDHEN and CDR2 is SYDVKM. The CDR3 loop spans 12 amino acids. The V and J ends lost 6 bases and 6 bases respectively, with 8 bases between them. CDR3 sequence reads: CASRIAPGELFF. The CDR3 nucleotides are TGTGCCAGCAGAATAGCCCCCGGGGAGCTGTTTTTT.

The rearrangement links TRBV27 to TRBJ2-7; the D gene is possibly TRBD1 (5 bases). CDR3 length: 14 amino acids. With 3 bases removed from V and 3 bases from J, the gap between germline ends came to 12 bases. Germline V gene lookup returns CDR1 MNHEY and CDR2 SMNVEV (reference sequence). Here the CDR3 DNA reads TGTGCCAGCAGTTTGAGTAGGGGATTCTACGAGCAGTACTTC. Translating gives CASSLSRGFYEQYF.

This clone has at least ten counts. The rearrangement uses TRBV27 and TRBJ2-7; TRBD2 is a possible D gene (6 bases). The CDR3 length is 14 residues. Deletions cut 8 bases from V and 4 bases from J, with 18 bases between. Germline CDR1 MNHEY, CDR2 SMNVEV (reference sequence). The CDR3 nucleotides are TGTGCCAGCGGGACGGACTACATGGGGTACGAGCAGTACTTC. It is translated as CASGTDYMGYEQYF.

CDR3 DNA sequence: TGTGCCAGCAGTGATGGGCTCGAGCAGTACTTC. It encodes CASSDGLEQYF. The chain couples TRBV2 to TRBJ2-7; D unresolved. Germline V gives CDR1 SNHLY, CDR2 FYNNEI. Between the trimmed V and J ends, which lost 3 bases and 6 bases, there was a span of 6 bases. The CDR3 runs 11 residues. Combining the CDR3 with reference TRBV2 and TRBJ2-7 gives the whole variable domain EPEVTQTPSHQVTQMGQEVILRCVPISNHLYFYWYRQILGQKVEFLVSFYNNEISEKSEIFDDQFSVERPDGSNFTLKIRSTKLEDSAMYFCASSDGLEQYFGPGTRLTVT.

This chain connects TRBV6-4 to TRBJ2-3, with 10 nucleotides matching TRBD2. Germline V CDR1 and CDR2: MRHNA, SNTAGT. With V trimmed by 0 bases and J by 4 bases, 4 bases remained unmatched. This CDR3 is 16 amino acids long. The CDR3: CASSDSAAGGADTQYF. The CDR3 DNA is TGTGCCAGCAGTGACTCCGCAGCGGGAGGGGCAGATACGCAGTATTTT.

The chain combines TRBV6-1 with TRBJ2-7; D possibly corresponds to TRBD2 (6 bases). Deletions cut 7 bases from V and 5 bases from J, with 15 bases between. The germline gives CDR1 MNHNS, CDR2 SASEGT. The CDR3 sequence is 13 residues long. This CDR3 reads CASIVRLGDEQYF. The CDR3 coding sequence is TGTGCCAGCATCGTTAGACTAGGGGACGAGCAGTACTTC.

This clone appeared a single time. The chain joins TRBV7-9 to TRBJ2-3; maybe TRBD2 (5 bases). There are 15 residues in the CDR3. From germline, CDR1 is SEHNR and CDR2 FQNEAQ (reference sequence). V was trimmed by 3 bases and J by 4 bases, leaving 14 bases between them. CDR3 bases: TGTGCCAGCAGCTTGGGGTACGAGGGCGCAGATACGCAGTATTTT. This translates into CASSLGYEGADTQYF.

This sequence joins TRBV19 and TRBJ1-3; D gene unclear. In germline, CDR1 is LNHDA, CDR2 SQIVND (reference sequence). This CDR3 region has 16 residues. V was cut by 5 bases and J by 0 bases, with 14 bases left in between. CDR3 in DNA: TGTGCCAGTAGTTCCAGCGGACCGCTCTCTGGAAACACCATATATTTT. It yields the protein CASSSSGPLSGNTIYF.

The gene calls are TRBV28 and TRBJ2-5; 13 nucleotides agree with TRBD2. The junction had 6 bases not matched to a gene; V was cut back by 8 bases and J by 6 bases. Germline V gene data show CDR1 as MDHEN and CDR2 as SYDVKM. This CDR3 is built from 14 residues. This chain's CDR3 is CASLLTSGGKTQYF. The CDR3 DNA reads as TGTGCCAGCCTCCTGACTAGCGGGGGGAAGACCCAGTACTTC. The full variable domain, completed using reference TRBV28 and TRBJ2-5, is DVKVTQSSRYLVKRTGEKVFLECVQDMDHENMFWYRQDPGLGLRLIYFSYDVKMKEKGDIPEGYSVSREKKERFSLILESASTNQTSMYLCASLLTSGGKTQYFGPGTRLLVL.

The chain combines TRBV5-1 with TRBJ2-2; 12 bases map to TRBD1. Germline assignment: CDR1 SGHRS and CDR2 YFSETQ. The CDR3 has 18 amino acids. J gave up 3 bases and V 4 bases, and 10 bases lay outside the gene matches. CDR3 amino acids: CASSLLGTGGYYTGELFF. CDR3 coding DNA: TGCGCCAGCAGCCTCTTAGGGACAGGGGGCTACTACACCGGGGAGCTGTTTTTT.

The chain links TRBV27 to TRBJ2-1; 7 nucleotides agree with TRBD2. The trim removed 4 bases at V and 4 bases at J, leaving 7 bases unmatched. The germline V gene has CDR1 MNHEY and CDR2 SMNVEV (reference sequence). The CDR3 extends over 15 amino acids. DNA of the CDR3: TGTGCCAGCAGTTCCCAGCGGGAAGTTTACAATGAGCAGTTCTTC. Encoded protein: CASSSQREVYNEQFF.

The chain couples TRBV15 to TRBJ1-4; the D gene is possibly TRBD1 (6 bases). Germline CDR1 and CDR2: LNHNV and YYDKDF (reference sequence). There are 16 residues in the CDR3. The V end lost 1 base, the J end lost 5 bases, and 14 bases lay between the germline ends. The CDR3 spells CATSRAPDSRNEKLFF. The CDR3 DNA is TGTGCCACCAGCAGAGCACCGGACAGTCGAAATGAAAAACTGTTTTTT.

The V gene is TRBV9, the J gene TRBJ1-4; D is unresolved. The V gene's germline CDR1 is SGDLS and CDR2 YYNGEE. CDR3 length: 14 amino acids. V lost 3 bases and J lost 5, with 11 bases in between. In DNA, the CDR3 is TGTGCCAGCAGCGAGGGAGTTTGGAATGAAAAACTGTTTTTT. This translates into CASSEGVWNEKLFF.

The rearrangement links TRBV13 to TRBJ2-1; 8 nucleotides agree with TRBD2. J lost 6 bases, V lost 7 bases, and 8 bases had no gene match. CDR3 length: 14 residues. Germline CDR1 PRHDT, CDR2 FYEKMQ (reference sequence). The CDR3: CASKSGGPSNEQFF. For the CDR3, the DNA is TGTGCCAGCAAATCGGGAGGGCCTTCCAATGAGCAGTTCTTC.

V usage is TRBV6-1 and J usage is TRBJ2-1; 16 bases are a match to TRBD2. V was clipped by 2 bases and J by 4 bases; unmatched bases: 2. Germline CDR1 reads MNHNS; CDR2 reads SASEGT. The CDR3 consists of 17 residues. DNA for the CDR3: TGTGCCAGCAGTGAATGGGGACTAGCGGGAGGGTACAATGAGCAGTTCTTC. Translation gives CASSEWGLAGGYNEQFF.

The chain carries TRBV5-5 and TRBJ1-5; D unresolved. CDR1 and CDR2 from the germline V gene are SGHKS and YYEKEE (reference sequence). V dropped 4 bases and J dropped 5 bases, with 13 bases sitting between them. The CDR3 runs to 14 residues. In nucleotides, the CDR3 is TGTGCCAGCAGCCTCGAGGTTTTCGATCAGCCCCAGCATTTT. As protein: CASSLEVFDQPQHF.

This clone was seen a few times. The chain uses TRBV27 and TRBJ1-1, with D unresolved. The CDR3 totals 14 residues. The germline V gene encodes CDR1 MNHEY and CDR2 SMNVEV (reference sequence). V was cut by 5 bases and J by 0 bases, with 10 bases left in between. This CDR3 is CASSAQIMNTEAFF. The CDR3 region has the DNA TGTGCCAGCAGTGCCCAGATAATGAACACTGAAGCTTTCTTT.